These 23 T cell receptor beta chains were all obtained from the same sample, sequenced in a study of cytomegalovirus exposure and HLA in healthy donors. Generated by immunoSEQ multiplex PCR, the TCRdb table keeps only in-frame clones and is missing some. The sample records roughly 260,000 clones, about 86% being singletons. Sequenced material: PBMCs. The receptors shown here come from a man younger than 30 in good health and CMV-seronegative.

The chain is built from TRBV7-2 and TRBJ2-1; TRBD2 aligns across 8 bases. Trimming cost V 1 base and J 6 bases; bases outside gene matches: 8. The CDR3 length is 16 residues. Germline CDR1 and CDR2: SGHTA and FQGNSA. CDR3: CASSLGGGGPLNEQFF. Written as DNA, the CDR3 is TGTGCCAGCAGCTTAGGAGGCGGGGGGCCCCTCAATGAGCAGTTCTTC.

The V gene is TRBV2, the J gene TRBJ2-7; D is undetermined. This CDR3 comprises 12 residues. V was shortened by 6 bases and J by 12 bases, with 18 bases between the two germline ends. Germline V lookup: CDR1 SNHLY, CDR2 FYNNEI. This CDR3 reads CASRPDTHLLYF. The CDR3 DNA reads as TGTGCCAGCAGACCCGACACCCACCTTTTGTACTTC. The full variable domain, its missing parts supplied by reference TRBV2 and TRBJ2-7, is EPEVTQTPSHQVTQMGQEVILRCVPISNHLYFYWYRQILGQKVEFLVSFYNNEISEKSEIFDDQFSVERPDGSNFTLKIRSTKLEDSAMYFCASRPDTHLLYFGPGTRLTVT.

The rearrangement links TRBV15 to TRBJ2-7; weak D call: TRBD2 (6 bases). CDR1 is LNHNV and CDR2 is YYDKDF in the germline V gene (reference sequence). CDR3 size: 12 residues. Between the trimmed V and J ends, which lost 5 bases and 5 bases, there was a span of 10 bases. CDR3 in amino acids: CATSAGRDEQYF. The CDR3 bases are TGTGCCACCAGCGCGGGACGGGACGAGCAGTACTTC.

This chain uses TRBV10-1 with TRBJ2-7, with D possibly TRBD1 on 6 matching bases. Germline lookup yields CDR1 WNHNN and CDR2 SYGVQD (reference sequence). Trimming shortened V by 3 bases and J by 4 bases, and 13 bases separated the two germline ends. The CDR3 length is 14 residues. The CDR3 region is CASSDRGVGYEQYF. Here the CDR3 DNA reads TGCGCCAGCAGTGACAGGGGCGTCGGATACGAGCAGTACTTC.

The V gene is TRBV27, the J gene TRBJ2-7; 7 bases are shared with TRBD1. Germline V gene sequence: CDR1 MNHEY, CDR2 SMNVEV (reference sequence). The junction had 7 bases not matched to a gene; V was cut back by 8 bases and J by 0 bases. The CDR3 covers 14 residues. The CDR3 reads CASGYRGYSYEQYF. The CDR3 DNA reads as TGTGCCAGCGGATACAGGGGTTACTCCTACGAGCAGTACTTC.

The chain couples TRBV28 to TRBJ1-1; maybe TRBD1 (5 bases). V lost 5 bases and J lost 8, with 9 bases in between. The germline V gene encodes CDR1 MDHEN and CDR2 SYDVKM. CDR3 length equals 11 residues. DNA for the CDR3: TGTGCCAGCAGTCCAAGGACAGAAGCTTTCTTT. Its translation: CASSPRTEAFF.

The V call is TRBV6-1, the J call TRBJ1-1, with D unresolved. CDR3 size: 17 residues. V lost 1 base and J lost 3, with 18 bases in between. Per the germline V gene, CDR1 is MNHNS and CDR2 is SASEGT. The DNA of the CDR3 is TGTGCCAGCAGTGAAGGGGCCGGGGAGGTAAGATACACTGAAGCTTTCTTT. It encodes CASSEGAGEVRYTEAFF.

V and J are TRBV25-1 and TRBJ1-6; no clear D. Trimming shortened V by 7 bases and J by 5 bases, and 9 bases separated the two germline ends. The germline V gene encodes CDR1 MGHDK and CDR2 SYGVNS. The CDR3 extends over 13 amino acids. The CDR3 DNA is TGTGCCAGCACCCCCGGGAATAATTCACCCCTCCACTTT. It is translated as CASTPGNNSPLHF.

This clone showed up just once. V gene TRBV6-1 combines with J gene TRBJ2-7; TRBD2 agrees at 8 bases. From germline, CDR1 is MNHNS and CDR2 SASEGT. The length of the CDR3 is 15 residues. The junction had 15 bases not matched to a gene; V was cut back by 2 bases and J by 12 bases. CDR3 sequence (DNA): TGTGCCAGCAGTGAACTGGTGGCGGGGGGCGAGAGTAGGTACTTC. Translating gives CASSELVAGGESRYF.

A few counts support this clone. The chain employs TRBV5-1 and TRBJ1-1; 7 positions agree with TRBD1. The germline gives CDR1 SGHRS, CDR2 YFSETQ. This CDR3 has 15 residues. V lost 2 bases, J lost 1 base, and 5 bases stayed unmatched. CDR3 amino acids: CASSLFGTENTEAFF. The CDR3 DNA reads TGCGCCAGCAGCTTATTCGGGACAGAGAACACTGAAGCTTTCTTT. The whole variable domain, remainder taken from reference TRBV5-1 and TRBJ1-1, is KAGVTQTPRYLIKTRGQQVTLSCSPISGHRSVSWYQQTPGQGLQFLFEYFSETQRNKGNFPGRFSGRQFSNSRSEMNVSTLELGDSALYLCASSLFGTENTEAFFGQGTRLTVV.

This rearrangement joins TRBV6-5 to TRBJ1-5; tentatively, D is TRBD1 (5 bases). The CDR3 has 14 amino acids. V was shortened by 2 bases and J by 7 bases, with 12 bases between the two germline ends. Germline V gene lookup returns CDR1 MNHEY and CDR2 SVGAGI. This chain's CDR3 is CASSYIQGTQPQHF. The DNA for the CDR3 is TGTGCCAGCAGTTACATTCAGGGAACCCAGCCCCAGCATTTT.

This chain joins TRBV23-1 and TRBJ1-1; D gene ambiguous. TRBV23-1 is sorted into the ORF group, with uncertain function. CDR3 size: 12 residues. Trimming removed 5 bases from V and 2 bases from J, with 6 bases in between. CDR3 protein: CASSTTNTEAFF. In nucleotides, the CDR3 is TGCGCCAGCAGTACTACAAACACTGAAGCTTTCTTT.

This clone was observed once. The chain has TRBV5-1 and TRBJ2-5; 7 nucleotides match TRBD1. The CDR3 is 16 residues long. V shed 0 bases, J shed 4 bases, and the junction held 9 bases outside the gene matches. The germline gives CDR1 SGHRS, CDR2 YFSETQ. CDR3 region: CASSLEGRTGVETQYF. CDR3 DNA sequence: TGCGCCAGCAGCTTGGAGGGTCGGACAGGAGTAGAGACCCAGTACTTC.

The J gene is TRBJ2-1, the V gene TRBV7-3, with 7 nucleotides matching TRBD2. The V gene's germline CDR1 is SGHTA and CDR2 FQGTGA. This CDR3 is 14 amino acids long. Trimming cost V 0 bases and J 9 bases; bases outside gene matches: 5. For the CDR3, the DNA is TGTGCCAGCAGCTTAACTGCGGGAGTCCTTGAGCAGTTCTTC. It codes for CASSLTAGVLEQFF.

The gene calls are TRBV18 and TRBJ2-2, with TRBD1 matching 9 bases. J gave up 5 bases and V 3 bases, and 10 bases lay outside the gene matches. This CDR3 comprises 17 residues. Per the germline V gene, CDR1 is KGHSH and CDR2 is LQKENI. In DNA, the CDR3 is TGTGCCAGCTCACCCTACGTACAGGGGGCAGGTACCGGGGAGCTGTTTTTT. Translating gives CASSPYVQGAGTGELFF.

The rearrangement joins TRBV5-6 to TRBJ2-3, with no clear D. Trimming shortened V by 2 bases and J by 0 bases, and 7 bases separated the two germline ends. Germline V CDR1 and CDR2: SGHDT, YYEEEE. The CDR3 runs to 14 residues. The CDR3 spells CASSFPTSTDTQYF. CDR3 sequence (DNA): TGTGCCAGCAGCTTCCCAACTAGCACAGATACGCAGTATTTT.

V usage is TRBV6-5 and J usage is TRBJ2-1, with a possible D match to TRBD2 (7 bases). The CDR3 spans 15 residues. Trimming stripped 1 base from V and 3 bases from J, with 10 bases between. Germline CDR1 MNHEY, CDR2 SVGAGI. The chain's CDR3 is CASSYWEGDYNEQFF. Here the CDR3 DNA reads TGTGCCAGCAGTTACTGGGAGGGGGACTACAATGAGCAGTTCTTC.

The chain joins TRBV25-1 to TRBJ1-6; no clear D. CDR3 length equals 17 residues. Trimming removed 1 base from V and 0 bases from J, with 10 bases in between. The germline V gene has CDR1 MGHDK and CDR2 SYGVNS. The CDR3 protein is CASSEFRRSSYNSPLHF. DNA for the CDR3: TGTGCCAGCAGTGAATTTCGAAGGAGCTCCTATAATTCACCCCTCCACTTT. Based on the CDR3 plus reference TRBV25-1 and TRBJ1-6, the full variable domain is EADIYQTPRYLVIGTGKKITLECSQTMGHDKMYWYQQDPGMELHLIHYSYGVNSTEKGDLSSESTVSRIRTEHFPLTLESARPSHTSQYLCASSEFRRSSYNSPLHFGNGTRLTVT.

The V and J genes are TRBV7-2 and TRBJ2-2, with 8 bases that match TRBD2. With 2 bases clipped from V and 8 bases from J, the junction kept 7 bases outside the gene matches. Per the germline V gene, CDR1 is SGHTA and CDR2 is FQGNSA. The CDR3 loop spans 15 amino acids. The CDR3 loop is CASSLTSGATGELFF. CDR3 sequence (DNA): TGTGCCAGCAGCTTAACTAGCGGAGCAACAGGGGAGCTGTTTTTT. Complete variable domain (other parts from reference TRBV7-2 and TRBJ2-2): GAGVSQSPSNKVTEKGKDVELRCDPISGHTALYWYRQSLGQGLEFLIYFQGNSAPDKSGLPSDRFSAERTGGSVSTLTIQRTQQEDSAVYLCASSLTSGATGELFFGEGSRLTVL.

J is TRBJ1-3 and V is TRBV28; a possible D gene is TRBD1 (5 bases). Trimming took off 2 bases at V and 2 bases at J, with 10 bases between the two ends. The germline V gene has CDR1 MDHEN and CDR2 SYDVKM. The CDR3 runs to 15 residues. The CDR3 reads CASSLQGLPGNTIYF. As DNA, the CDR3 is TGTGCCAGCAGTTTACAGGGTCTTCCTGGAAACACCATATATTTT.

The chain recombines TRBV5-6 with TRBJ1-1, with D maybe TRBD1 (5 bases). Germline V gene sequence: CDR1 SGHDT, CDR2 YYEEEE. V was trimmed by 3 bases and J by 0 bases, leaving 18 bases between them. The CDR3 contains 17 residues. CDR3 in DNA: TGTGCCAGCAGCTCATTGCAGGGTCTTGGGATGAACACTGAAGCTTTCTTT. Translation gives CASSSLQGLGMNTEAFF.

In DNA, the CDR3 is TGCGCCAGCAGCCAGACCCCCGGGACTAGCGGATACAATGAGCAGTTCTTC. Protein: CASSQTPGTSGYNEQFF. This chain connects TRBV5-1 to TRBJ2-1, with 11 nucleotides matching TRBD2. Trimming at V came to 4 bases and at J to 4 bases, leaving 10 bases not matched to a gene. This CDR3 spans 17 amino acids. The germline gives CDR1 SGHRS, CDR2 YFSETQ.

V usage is TRBV5-1 and J usage is TRBJ2-5; tentatively, D is TRBD2 (5 bases). Trimming took 0 bases from V and 5 from J, leaving 11 bases between them. Germline values: CDR1 SGHRS, CDR2 YFSETQ. This CDR3 contains 14 residues. The CDR3 sequence: CASSLDVTGETQYF. CDR3 nucleotide sequence: TGCGCCAGCAGCTTGGATGTAACGGGGGAGACCCAGTACTTC.